This T cell receptor beta chain was observed in a study of cytomegalovirus exposure and HLA in healthy donors. For this clone: What it binds is unknown.

Germline CDR1 SGHNT, CDR2 YYREEE (reference sequence). With 4 bases clipped from V and 8 bases from J, the junction kept 7 bases outside the gene matches. The length of the CDR3 is 15 residues. The PCR ran on 60 Vbeta and 13 Jbeta primers. The assay was immunoSEQ multiplex PCR, and TCRdb's table has in-frame clones only and misses some. The sample records roughly 190,000 clones, about 89% being singletons. Healthy bone marrow donors made up the donors. Study conclusions and caveats: The only immune exposure information that was available was CMV serostatus. The productive fraction for most TCR beta V segments was about 87% or about 30% in an earlier analysis.

The sample was PBMCs. The V and J genes are TRBV5-4 and TRBJ2-1; TRBD2 aligns across 12 bases. The TCR comes from a man younger than 40 in good health and CMV-seronegative. The CDR3 DNA reads as TGTGCCAGCAGCCCCAGACTAGCGGGGGCCCATGAGCAGTTCTTC. It encodes CASSPRLAGAHEQFF.